These 14 T cell receptor beta chains were sequenced from one sample in a study of vaccination and CD4 T cells after COVID-19. The antigens for these receptors are not known. CD4+ T cells that had been cultured provided DNA sequenced with the Oncomine TCR Beta short-read assay. TCRdb recomputed calls from the PCR reads with MiXCR, one row per CDR3 protein. The profile shows 3,500 to 4,500 distinct CDR3 sequences, more than 35% of them singletons. The treatment was: roughly 11-day PBMC culture with coronavirus spike peptide pools or control peptides (ViraFEST assay). This sample comprised CD4+ T cells from blood, cultured in vitro, obtained after SARS-CoV-2 vaccination. The receptors come from a human donor who had recovered from COVID-19.

This chain uses TRBV7-2 with TRBJ2-7; a possible D gene is TRBD1 (5 bases). Germline CDR1 is SGHTA and CDR2 is FQGNSA. This CDR3 region has 14 residues. The V gene lost 2 bases and the J gene lost 3 bases, with 11 bases spanning the gap. The CDR3: CASSLNGAIYEQYF. The CDR3 nucleotides are TGTGCCAGCAGCTTAAATGGGGCTATCTACGAGCAGTACTTC. The variable domain in full, with the rest retrieved from reference TRBV7-2 and TRBJ2-7, is GAGVSQSPSNKVTEKGKDVELRCDPISGHTALYWYRQSLGQGLEFLIYFQGNSAPDKSGLPSDRFSAERTGGSVSTLTIQRTQQEDSAVYLCASSLNGAIYEQYFGPGTRLTVT.

This clonotype has just a few counts. The V and J genes are TRBV19 and TRBJ2-5; tentatively, D is TRBD1 (5 bases). CDR1 is LNHDA and CDR2 is SQIVND in the germline V gene (reference sequence). The CDR3 sequence is 11 residues long. V was trimmed by 10 bases and J by 7 bases, leaving 13 bases between them. The CDR3 sequence: CATGPQGTQYF. Here the CDR3 DNA reads TGTGCCACCGGGCCTCAGGGGACCCAGTACTTC.

In this sample, this clonotype turned up a few times. This chain connects TRBV6-1 to TRBJ2-7; either TRBD1 or TRBD2 may supply D (5 bases each). Germline CDR1 and CDR2: MNHNS and SASEGT. V shed 6 bases and J shed 3 bases, with 21 bases lying between them. CDR3 length: 16 amino acids. The CDR3 protein is CASRHTAWDGIYEQYF. The DNA of the CDR3 is TGTGCCAGCAGGCACACCGCCTGGGACGGAATCTACGAGCAGTACTTC.

The chain has TRBV5-4 and TRBJ1-2; D is unresolved. The CDR3 runs to 15 residues. Per germline, CDR1 SGHNT and CDR2 YYREEE (reference sequence). Trimming took 2 bases from V and 0 from J, leaving 11 bases between them. Here the CDR3 DNA reads TGTGCCAGCAGCTTAGGCAGTCCGACTAACTATGGCTACACCTTC. Translation gives CASSLGSPTNYGYTF.

A few counts support this clonotype. The chain links TRBV21-1 to TRBJ2-7. TRBV21-1 is a pseudogene locus. CDR3 size: 14 residues. The CDR3 DNA reads TGTGCCAGCAGCAAAGCGCAGAGCTCCTACGAGCAGTACTTC. The encoded protein is CASSKAQSSYEQYF.

J is TRBJ1-2 and V is TRBV7-2, with 9 bases aligning to TRBD1. J was trimmed by 7 bases and V by 1 base; bases with no gene match: 13. The CDR3 contains 17 residues. Per germline, CDR1 SGHTA and CDR2 FQGNSA. The CDR3 loop reads CASSLVRWVGTGRGYTF. The CDR3 coding sequence is TGTGCCAGCAGCTTAGTACGGTGGGTTGGGACAGGGCGTGGCTACACCTTC.

The rearrangement uses TRBV7-8 and TRBJ1-5, with D perhaps TRBD1 (6 bases). CDR3 length: 18 residues. From germline, CDR1 is SGHVS and CDR2 FQNEAQ. Trimming cost V 1 base and J 4 bases, with 20 bases left between them. CDR3 DNA: TGTGCCAGCAGCTTAGTTTCGTCAGGGGACGGAGGAAATCAGCCCCAGCATTTT. This encodes CASSLVSSGDGGNQPQHF.

V usage is TRBV6-1 and J usage is TRBJ2-3; D is undetermined. The CDR3 is 16 residues long. Per germline, CDR1 MNHNS and CDR2 SASEGT. Trimming took 6 bases from V and 4 from J, leaving 20 bases between them. CDR3 loop: CASRRYPSRLADTQYF. Written as DNA, the CDR3 is TGTGCCAGCAGGCGGTACCCATCGAGGCTAGCAGATACGCAGTATTTT.

This clonotype is classed as hyperexpanded. The chain joins TRBV6-5 to TRBJ2-7; TRBD2 matches at 10 bases. The V and J ends lost 2 bases and 7 bases, in that order; junction bases with no gene match: 11. The length of the CDR3 is 16 residues. Germline CDR1 reads MNHEY; CDR2 reads SVGAGI. CDR3 residues: CASSYGAAGGPEEQYF. CDR3 nucleotides: TGTGCCAGCAGTTACGGGGCAGCGGGGGGGCCGGAGGAGCAGTACTTC.

The V and J genes are TRBV7-9 and TRBJ2-2; D is possibly TRBD1 or TRBD2 (5 bases each). The V end lost 10 bases, the J end lost 1 base, and 19 bases lay between the germline ends. The CDR3 has 16 amino acids. The germline V gene has CDR1 SEHNR and CDR2 FQNEAQ (reference sequence). The chain's CDR3 is CATNLRGAGNTGELFF. CDR3 DNA: TGTGCCACCAACTTAAGAGGGGCGGGGAACACCGGGGAGCTGTTTTTT.

The chain has TRBV6-5 and TRBJ2-3; perhaps TRBD1 as D (6 bases). CDR3 length equals 15 residues. Germline V gives CDR1 MNHEY, CDR2 SVGAGI. V was cut by 3 bases and J by 2 bases, with 12 bases left in between. CDR3 region: CASSYAGANTDTQYF. The CDR3 DNA reads as TGTGCCAGCAGTTATGCAGGGGCTAACACAGATACGCAGTATTTT.

The chain recombines TRBV20-1 with TRBJ2-1; the match to TRBD2 covers 9 bases. J gave up 7 bases and V 3 bases, and 10 bases lay outside the gene matches. The germline CDR1 and CDR2 sequences are DFQATT and SNEGSKA (reference sequence). This CDR3 spans 15 amino acids. Here the CDR3 reads CSASLRLAGINEQFF. The CDR3 DNA sequence: TGCAGTGCTAGTCTTAGGCTAGCGGGGATTAATGAGCAGTTCTTC.

This chain links TRBV7-2 with TRBJ1-4, with a weak D call TRBD1 (6 bases). The CDR3 totals 15 residues. Trimming shortened V by 4 bases and J by 7 bases, and 16 bases separated the two germline ends. Germline CDR1 and CDR2: SGHTA and FQGNSA. Here the CDR3 reads CASSSTGGAGEKLFF. The CDR3 DNA reads TGTGCCAGCAGCTCCACGGGGGGGGCGGGTGAAAAACTGTTTTTT.

The chain combines TRBV21-1 with TRBJ2-7; TRBD1 is the table's D call, not checked against the DNA. TRBV21-1 is assigned pseudogene status. The CDR3 is 14 residues long. For the CDR3, the DNA is TGTGCCAGCAGCAAAGACGGGACAGGGGACGAGCAGTACTTC. Translating gives CASSKDGTGDEQYF.